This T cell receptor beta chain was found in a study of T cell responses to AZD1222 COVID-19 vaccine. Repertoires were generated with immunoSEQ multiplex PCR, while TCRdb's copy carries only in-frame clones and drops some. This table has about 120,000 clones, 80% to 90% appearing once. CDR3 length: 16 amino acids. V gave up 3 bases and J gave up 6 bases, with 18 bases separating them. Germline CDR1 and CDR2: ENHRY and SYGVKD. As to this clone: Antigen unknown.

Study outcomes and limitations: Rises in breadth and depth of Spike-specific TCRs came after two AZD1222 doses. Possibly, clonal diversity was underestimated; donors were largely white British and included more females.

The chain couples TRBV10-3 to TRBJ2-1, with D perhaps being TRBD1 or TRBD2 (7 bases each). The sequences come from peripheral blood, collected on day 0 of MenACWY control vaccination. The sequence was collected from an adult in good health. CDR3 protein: CAISDPGRGRVNEQFF. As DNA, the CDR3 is TGTGCCATCAGTGACCCGGGGAGGGGGCGAGTCAATGAGCAGTTCTTC.